A single sample gave rise to the 10 T cell receptor beta chains below, sequenced in a study of cytomegalovirus exposure and HLA in healthy donors. Primers included in the PCR were 60 Vbeta and 13 Jbeta primers. Clones were read by immunoSEQ multiplex PCR, and TCRdb kept only the in-frame ones, dropping some. The sample contains roughly 190,000 clones, 60% to 85% of which appear only once. What was sequenced was PBMCs. The receptors were gathered from a woman aged 35 to 49 in good health and CMV-seronegative.

The gene calls are TRBV6-1 and TRBJ1-2; D is uncertain. The CDR3 contains 14 residues. Germline values: CDR1 MNHNS, CDR2 SASEGT. Trimming stripped 6 bases from V and 1 base from J, with 12 bases between. The CDR3 sequence is CASRSSTFNYGYTF. Here the CDR3 DNA reads TGTGCCAGCAGGTCCTCGACATTTAACTATGGCTACACCTTC.

The chain uses TRBV6-5 and TRBJ1-5, with a weak D call TRBD1 (5 bases). CDR3 length: 13 residues. Between the trimmed V and J ends, which lost 5 bases and 3 bases, there was a span of 8 bases. The germline gives CDR1 MNHEY, CDR2 SVGAGI. The chain's CDR3 is CASSKGHNQPQHF. In DNA form, the CDR3 reads TGTGCCAGCAGTAAAGGACACAATCAGCCCCAGCATTTT.

The chain is built from TRBV12-5 and TRBJ2-4; 8 bases align to TRBD1. The junction had 7 bases not matched to a gene; V was cut back by 6 bases and J by 0 bases. Germline CDR1 LGHNT, CDR2 FRNRAP. The CDR3 sequence is 16 residues long. The CDR3 loop reads CASGPGQVQAKNIQYF. The DNA for the CDR3 is TGTGCTAGTGGCCCGGGACAGGTACAAGCCAAAAACATTCAGTACTTC. The whole variable domain, remainder taken from reference TRBV12-5 and TRBJ2-4, is DARVTQTPRHKVTEMGQEVTMRCQPILGHNTVFWYRQTMMQGLELLAYFRNRAPLDDSGMPKDRFSAEMPDATLATLKIQPSEPRDSAVYFCASGPGQVQAKNIQYFGAGTRLSVL.

The gene calls are TRBV7-9 and TRBJ2-5, with D perhaps matching TRBD1 (6 bases). Germline V gives CDR1 SEHNR, CDR2 FQNEAQ (reference sequence). CDR3 size: 14 residues. V lost 5 bases to trimming and J lost 0 bases, with 10 bases between them. CDR3 sequence reads: CASSHYRDQETQYF. The CDR3 DNA follows: TGTGCCAGCAGCCATTACAGGGACCAAGAGACCCAGTACTTC.

In the case of this clone: One end of the junction is discordant with germline, which a read error may explain. V gene TRBV7-9 combines with J gene TRBJ1-6, with D hard to call. The CDR3 contains 13 residues. Germline lookup yields CDR1 SEHNR and CDR2 FQNEAQ (reference sequence). The CDR3 here is CSSSLTYNSPLHF. The CDR3 DNA is TGTTCCAGCAGCTTAACTTATAATTCACCCCTCCACTTT.

CDR3 nucleotide sequence: TGCAGCGTTGCGGGGAGGAACGGAAACACCATATATTTT. As protein: CSVAGRNGNTIYF. The J gene is TRBJ1-3, the V gene TRBV29-1, with D hard to call. From germline, CDR1 is SQVTM and CDR2 ANQGSEA. V dropped 4 bases and J dropped 4 bases, with 11 bases sitting between them. The CDR3 contains 13 residues.

The chain couples TRBV5-1 to TRBJ2-6; D perhaps matches TRBD1 (7 bases). The V gene lost 0 bases and the J gene lost 0 bases, with 10 bases spanning the gap. There are 17 residues in the CDR3. Per germline, CDR1 SGHRS and CDR2 YFSETQ. This CDR3 reads CASSLAGGSSGANVLTF. CDR3 DNA sequence: TGCGCCAGCAGCTTGGCAGGGGGGAGCTCTGGGGCCAACGTCCTGACTTTC.

J is TRBJ1-1 and V is TRBV7-2; a possible D gene is TRBD1 (5 bases). The germline V gene encodes CDR1 SGHTA and CDR2 FQGNSA. The CDR3 runs 15 residues. V lost 1 base to trimming and J lost 1 base, with 10 bases between them. The CDR3 here is CASSLVVGENTEAFF. CDR3 bases: TGTGCCAGCAGCTTAGTCGTAGGGGAGAACACTGAAGCTTTCTTT.

This chain connects TRBV19 to TRBJ2-7; D perhaps matches TRBD2 (6 bases). Trimming took 4 bases from V and 6 from J, leaving 16 bases between them. The CDR3 length is 14 residues. Germline-derived CDR1 and CDR2 are LNHDA and SQIVND (reference sequence). The CDR3 spells CASSTVPGAVEQYF. The CDR3 nucleotides are TGTGCCAGTAGTACGGTTCCGGGAGCCGTCGAGCAGTACTTC.

DNA of the CDR3: TGTGCCAGCAGCTTTGGGACAGGGTATAGCAATCAGCCCCAGCATTTT. Amino acid sequence: CASSFGTGYSNQPQHF. The chain employs TRBV5-6 and TRBJ1-5; 9 bases are a match to TRBD1. The CDR3 loop spans 16 amino acids. V gave up 2 bases and J gave up 0 bases; unmatched junction bases: 3. CDR1 and CDR2 from the germline V gene are SGHDT and YYEEEE. The whole variable domain, remainder taken from reference TRBV5-6 and TRBJ1-5, is DAGVTQSPTHLIKTRGQQVTLRCSPKSGHDTVSWYQQALGQGPQFIFQYYEEEERQRGNFPDRFSGHQFPNYSSELNVNALLLGDSALYLCASSFGTGYSNQPQHFGDGTRLSIL.